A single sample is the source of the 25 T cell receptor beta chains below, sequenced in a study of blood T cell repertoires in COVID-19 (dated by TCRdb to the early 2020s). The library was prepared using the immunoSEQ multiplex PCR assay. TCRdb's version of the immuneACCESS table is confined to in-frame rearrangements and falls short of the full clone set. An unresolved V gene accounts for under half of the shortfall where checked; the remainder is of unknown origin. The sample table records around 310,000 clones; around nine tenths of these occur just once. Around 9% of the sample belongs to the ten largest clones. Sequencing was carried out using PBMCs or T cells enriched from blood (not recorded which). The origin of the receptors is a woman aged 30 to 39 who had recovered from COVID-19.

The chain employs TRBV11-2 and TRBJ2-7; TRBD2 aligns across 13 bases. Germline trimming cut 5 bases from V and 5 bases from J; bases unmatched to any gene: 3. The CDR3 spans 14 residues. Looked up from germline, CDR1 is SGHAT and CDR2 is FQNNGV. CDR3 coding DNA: TGTGCCAGCAGCCCCGGACTAGCGGGAGACGAGCAGTACTTC. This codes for CASSPGLAGDEQYF.

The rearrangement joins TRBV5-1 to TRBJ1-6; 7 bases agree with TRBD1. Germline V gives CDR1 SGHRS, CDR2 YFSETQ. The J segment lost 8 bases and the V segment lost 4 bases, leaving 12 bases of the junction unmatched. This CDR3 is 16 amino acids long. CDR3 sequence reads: CASSGTTGSQHSPLHF. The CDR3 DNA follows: TGCGCCAGCAGCGGAACGACAGGGTCACAGCATTCACCCCTCCACTTT.

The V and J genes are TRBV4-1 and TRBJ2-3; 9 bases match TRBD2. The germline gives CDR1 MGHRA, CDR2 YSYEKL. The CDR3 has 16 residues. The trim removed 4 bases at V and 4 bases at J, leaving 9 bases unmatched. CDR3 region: CASSPIVSGRSDTQYF. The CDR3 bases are TGCGCCAGCAGCCCCATAGTTAGCGGGAGATCAGATACGCAGTATTTT.

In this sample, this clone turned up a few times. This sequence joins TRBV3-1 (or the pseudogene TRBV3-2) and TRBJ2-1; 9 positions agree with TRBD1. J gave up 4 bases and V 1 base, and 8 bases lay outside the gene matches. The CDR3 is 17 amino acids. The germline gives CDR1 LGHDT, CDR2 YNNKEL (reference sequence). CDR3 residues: CASSQGHRGRSYNEQFF. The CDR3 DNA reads TGTGCCAGCAGCCAAGGGCACAGGGGGCGATCATACAATGAGCAGTTCTTC.

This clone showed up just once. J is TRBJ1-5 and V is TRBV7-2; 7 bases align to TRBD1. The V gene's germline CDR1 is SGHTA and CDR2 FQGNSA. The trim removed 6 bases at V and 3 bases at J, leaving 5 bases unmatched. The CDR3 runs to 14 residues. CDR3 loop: CASSLQGTNQPQHF. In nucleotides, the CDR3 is TGTGCCAGCAGTCTACAGGGGACCAATCAGCCCCAGCATTTT.

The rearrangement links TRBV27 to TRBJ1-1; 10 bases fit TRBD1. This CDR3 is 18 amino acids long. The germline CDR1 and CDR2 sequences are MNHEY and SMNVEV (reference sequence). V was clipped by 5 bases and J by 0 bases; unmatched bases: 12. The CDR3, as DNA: TGTGCCAGCAGTACCCGGGACAGGGGACTAGACATGAACACTGAAGCTTTCTTT. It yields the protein CASSTRDRGLDMNTEAFF.

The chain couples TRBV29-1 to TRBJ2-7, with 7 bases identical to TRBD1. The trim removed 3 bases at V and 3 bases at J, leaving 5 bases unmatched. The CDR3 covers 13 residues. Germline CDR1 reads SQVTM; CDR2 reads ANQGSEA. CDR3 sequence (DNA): TGCAGCGTTGAGGACCGGGACAGCTACGAGCAGTACTTC. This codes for CSVEDRDSYEQYF.

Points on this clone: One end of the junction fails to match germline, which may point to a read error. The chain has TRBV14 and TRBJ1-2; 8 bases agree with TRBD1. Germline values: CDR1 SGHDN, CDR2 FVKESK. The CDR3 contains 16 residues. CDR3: CASIQSSGGRVYGYTF. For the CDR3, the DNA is TGTGCCAGCATCCAAAGCTCAGGGGGCCGAGTTTATGGCTACACCTTC.

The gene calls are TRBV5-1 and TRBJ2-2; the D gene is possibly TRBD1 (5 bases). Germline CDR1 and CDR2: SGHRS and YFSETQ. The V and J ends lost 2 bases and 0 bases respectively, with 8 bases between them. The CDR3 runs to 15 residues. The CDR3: CASSFQGPNTGELFF. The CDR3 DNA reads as TGCGCCAGCAGCTTTCAGGGCCCGAACACCGGGGAGCTGTTTTTT.

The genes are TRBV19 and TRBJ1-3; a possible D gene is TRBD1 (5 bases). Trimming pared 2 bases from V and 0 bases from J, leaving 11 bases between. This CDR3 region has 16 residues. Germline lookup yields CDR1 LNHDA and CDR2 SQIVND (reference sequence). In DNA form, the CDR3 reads TGTGCCAGTAGTATAACCGACAGCAACTCTGGAAACACCATATATTTT. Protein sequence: CASSITDSNSGNTIYF.

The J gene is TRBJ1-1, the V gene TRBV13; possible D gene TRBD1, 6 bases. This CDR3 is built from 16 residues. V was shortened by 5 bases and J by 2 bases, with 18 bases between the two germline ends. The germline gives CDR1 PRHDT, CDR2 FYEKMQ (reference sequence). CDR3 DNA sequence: TGTGCCAGCAGCAACATAGAACAGGGTCTAAACACTGAAGCTTTCTTT. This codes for CASSNIEQGLNTEAFF.

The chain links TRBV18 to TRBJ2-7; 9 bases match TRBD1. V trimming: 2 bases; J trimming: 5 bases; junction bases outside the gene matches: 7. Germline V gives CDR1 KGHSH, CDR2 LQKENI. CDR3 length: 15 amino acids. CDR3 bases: TGTGCCAGCTCACCAGAGGGGACAGGGTTCAACGAGCAGTACTTC. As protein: CASSPEGTGFNEQYF.

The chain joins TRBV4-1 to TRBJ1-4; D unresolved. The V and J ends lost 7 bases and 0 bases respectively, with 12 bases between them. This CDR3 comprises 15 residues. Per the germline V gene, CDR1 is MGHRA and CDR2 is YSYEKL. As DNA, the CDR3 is TGCGCCAGCAACCGGGGATTTGCAACTAATGAAAAACTGTTTTTT. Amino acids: CASNRGFATNEKLFF.

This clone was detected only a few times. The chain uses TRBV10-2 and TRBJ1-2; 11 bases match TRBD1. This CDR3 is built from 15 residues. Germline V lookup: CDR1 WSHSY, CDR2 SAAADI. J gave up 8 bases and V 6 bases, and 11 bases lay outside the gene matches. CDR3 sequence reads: CASRGAGQGAGGYTF. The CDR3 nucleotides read TGCGCCAGCAGGGGGGCCGGACAGGGGGCGGGGGGCTACACCTTC.

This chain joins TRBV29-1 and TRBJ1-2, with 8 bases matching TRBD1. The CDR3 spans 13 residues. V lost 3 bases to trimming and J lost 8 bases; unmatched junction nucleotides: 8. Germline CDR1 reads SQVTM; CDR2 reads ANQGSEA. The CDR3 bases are TGCAGCGTTGAGGTCCAGGGGGCTGGCGGCTACACCTTC. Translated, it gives CSVEVQGAGGYTF.

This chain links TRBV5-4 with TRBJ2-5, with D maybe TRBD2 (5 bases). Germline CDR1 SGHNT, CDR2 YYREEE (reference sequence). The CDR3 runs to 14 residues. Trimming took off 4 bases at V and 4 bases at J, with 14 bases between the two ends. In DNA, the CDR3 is TGTGCCAGCAGCGCCGGGGTTAGGACAGAGACCCAGTACTTC. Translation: CASSAGVRTETQYF.

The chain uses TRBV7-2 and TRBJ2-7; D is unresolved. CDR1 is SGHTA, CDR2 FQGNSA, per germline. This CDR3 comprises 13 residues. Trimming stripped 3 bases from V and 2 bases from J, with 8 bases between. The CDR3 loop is CASSFSGAYEQYF. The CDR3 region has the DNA TGTGCCAGCAGCTTTTCAGGTGCCTACGAGCAGTACTTC.

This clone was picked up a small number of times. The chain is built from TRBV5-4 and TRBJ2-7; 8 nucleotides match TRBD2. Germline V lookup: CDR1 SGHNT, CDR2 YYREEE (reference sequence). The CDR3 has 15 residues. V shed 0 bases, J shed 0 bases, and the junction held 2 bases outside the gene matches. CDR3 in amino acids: CASSLGLAGSYEQYF. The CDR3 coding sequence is TGTGCCAGCAGCTTGGGGCTAGCGGGCTCCTACGAGCAGTACTTC.

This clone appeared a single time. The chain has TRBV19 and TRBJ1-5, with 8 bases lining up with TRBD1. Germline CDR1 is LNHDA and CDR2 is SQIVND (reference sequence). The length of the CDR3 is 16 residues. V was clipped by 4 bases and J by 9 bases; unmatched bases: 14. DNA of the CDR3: TGTGCCAGTAGTACGCCACAGGGGGACCATTTATCGCCCCAGCATTTT. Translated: CASSTPQGDHLSPQHF.

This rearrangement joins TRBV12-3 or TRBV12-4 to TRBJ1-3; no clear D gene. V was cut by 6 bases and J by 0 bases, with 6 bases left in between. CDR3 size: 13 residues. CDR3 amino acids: CASRALSGNTIYF. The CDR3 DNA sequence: TGTGCCAGCAGAGCACTCTCTGGAAACACCATATATTTT.

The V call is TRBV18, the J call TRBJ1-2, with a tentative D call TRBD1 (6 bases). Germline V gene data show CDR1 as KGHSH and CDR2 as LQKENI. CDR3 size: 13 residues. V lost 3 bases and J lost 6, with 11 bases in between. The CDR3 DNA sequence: TGTGCCAGCTCACCTAGGACAGTAGATGGCTACACCTTC. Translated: CASSPRTVDGYTF.

CDR3 DNA sequence: TGTGCCAGCAGCGCCGTAGGCGGGAGGTTCAATGAGCAGTTCTTC. It specifies CASSAVGGRFNEQFF. V usage is TRBV9 and J usage is TRBJ2-1; TRBD2 matches 8 bases. The germline V gene encodes CDR1 SGDLS and CDR2 YYNGEE. This CDR3 region has 15 residues. With V trimmed by 3 bases and J by 6 bases, 8 bases remained unmatched.

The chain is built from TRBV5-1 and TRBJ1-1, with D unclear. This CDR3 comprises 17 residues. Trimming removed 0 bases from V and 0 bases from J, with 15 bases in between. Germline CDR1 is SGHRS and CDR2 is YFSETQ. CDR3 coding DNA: TGCGCCAGCAGCTTGGTAGCTCCGGGGTACATGAACACTGAAGCTTTCTTT. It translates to CASSLVAPGYMNTEAFF.

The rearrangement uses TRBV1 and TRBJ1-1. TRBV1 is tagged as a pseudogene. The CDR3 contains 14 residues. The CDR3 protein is CTSSQDRQGLRAFF. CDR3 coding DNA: TGCACCAGCAGCCAAGATCGCCAGGGACTGCGGGCTTTCTTT.

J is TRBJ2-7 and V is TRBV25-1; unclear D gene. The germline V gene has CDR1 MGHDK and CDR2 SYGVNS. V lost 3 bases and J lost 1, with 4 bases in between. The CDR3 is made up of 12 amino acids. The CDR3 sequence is CASSDLSYEQYF. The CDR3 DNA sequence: TGTGCCAGCAGTGACCTATCCTACGAGCAGTACTTC.